These 24 T cell receptor beta chains came from one sample sequenced in a study of blood T cell repertoires in COVID-19. The table came from immunoSEQ multiplex PCR; TCRdb's copy has only in-frame clones and leaves some out. The sample lists fewer than 250,000 clones, about 83% occurring once. Sequenced material: peripheral blood. These receptors were taken from a man aged 45-65 years with acute or convalescent COVID-19.

The chain combines TRBV5-5 with TRBJ1-5; 8 bases are shared with TRBD1. The CDR3 covers 15 residues. The V gene end was trimmed by 2 bases and the J gene end by 9 bases; junction bases not matched to a gene: 10. Germline CDR1 SGHKS, CDR2 YYEKEE (reference sequence). The CDR3 protein is CASSFTDRDQRPQHF. As DNA, the CDR3 is TGTGCCAGCAGCTTTACGGACAGGGACCAAAGGCCCCAGCATTTT. Complete variable domain (other parts from reference TRBV5-5 and TRBJ1-5): DAGVTQSPTHLIKTRGQQVTLRCSPISGHKSVSWYQQVLGQGPQFIFQYYEKEERGRGNFPDRFSARQFPNYSSELNVNALLLGDSALYLCASSFTDRDQRPQHFGDGTRLSIL.

The chain uses TRBV30 and TRBJ2-5; TRBD2 might be the D (5 bases). V lost 0 bases, J lost 2 bases, and 7 bases lay in between. The CDR3 is 13 residues long. Germline loops: CDR1 GTSNPN, CDR2 SVGIG (reference sequence). CDR3 in amino acids: CAWSVGGQETQYF. The DNA for the CDR3 is TGTGCCTGGAGTGTAGGAGGTCAAGAGACCCAGTACTTC. Full variable domain (outside the CDR3, taken from reference TRBV30 and TRBJ2-5): SQTIHQWPATLVQPVGSPLSLECTVEGTSNPNLYWYRQAAGRGLQLLFYSVGIGQISSEVPQNLSASRPQDRQFILSSKKLLLSDSGFYLCAWSVGGQETQYFGPGTRLLVL.

This CDR3 is CASSTSGGAGLRQYF. The CDR3 nucleotides read TGCGCCAGCAGCACCAGCGGGGGGGCGGGTTTGCGGCAGTATTTT. The V gene is TRBV5-1, the J gene TRBJ2-3, with 10 bases identical to TRBD2. The length of the CDR3 is 15 residues. Germline values: CDR1 SGHRS, CDR2 YFSETQ. V shed 4 bases and J 11 bases; nucleotides not matched to a gene: 13.

CDR3 sequence (DNA): TGTGCCAGCAGTGAGGACAGCGGCGAGATCTATGGCTACACCTTC. It translates to CASSEDSGEIYGYTF. The V gene is TRBV2, the J gene TRBJ1-2, with D possibly matching TRBD1 (6 bases). This CDR3 spans 15 amino acids. CDR1 is SNHLY and CDR2 is FYNNEI in the germline V gene. V was shortened by 3 bases and J by 4 bases, with 15 bases between the two germline ends.

In nucleotides, the CDR3 is TGTGCCAGCAGCGCGACTTACAGGGGGCTTGGGGCCAACGTCCTGACTTTC. As protein: CASSATYRGLGANVLTF. The chain recombines TRBV9 with TRBJ2-6; the match to TRBD1 covers 9 bases. The germline V gene encodes CDR1 SGDLS and CDR2 YYNGEE. V was clipped by 3 bases and J by 3 bases; unmatched bases: 7. There are 17 residues in the CDR3. The full variable domain, completed using reference TRBV9 and TRBJ2-6, is DSGVTQTPKHLITATGQRVTLRCSPRSGDLSVYWYQQSLDQGLQFLIQYYNGEERAKGNILERFSAQQFPDLHSELNLSSLELGDSALYFCASSATYRGLGANVLTFGAGSRLTVL.

V and J are TRBV7-8 and TRBJ1-2; TRBD1 aligns across 7 bases. Germline CDR1 is SGHVS and CDR2 is FQNEAQ. The CDR3 is 14 residues long. V shed 1 base, J shed 6 bases, and the junction held 5 bases outside the gene matches. CDR3 amino acids: CASSLDRGENGYTF. For the CDR3, the DNA is TGTGCCAGCAGCTTAGACAGGGGAGAGAATGGCTACACCTTC. The variable domain in full, with the rest retrieved from reference TRBV7-8 and TRBJ1-2, is GAGVSQSPRYKVAKRGQDVALRCDPISGHVSLFWYQQALGQGPEFLTYFQNEAQLDKSGLPSDRFFAERPEGSVSTLKIQRTQQEDSAVYLCASSLDRGENGYTFGSGTRLTVV.

The chain recombines TRBV18 with TRBJ2-7, with 8 bases that match TRBD1. The CDR3 runs to 15 residues. Germline V lookup: CDR1 KGHSH, CDR2 LQKENI. The V segment lost 3 bases and the J segment 3 bases; nucleotides outside the gene matches: 7. CDR3 coding DNA: TGTGCCAGCTCACCTAAGGAACAGGGGGGCTACGAGCAGTACTTC. Translated: CASSPKEQGGYEQYF.

J is TRBJ1-1 and V is TRBV13; no clear D gene. CDR1 and CDR2 from the germline V gene are PRHDT and FYEKMQ (reference sequence). V gave up 5 bases and J gave up 1 base, with 8 bases separating them. This CDR3 region has 13 residues. The CDR3 DNA reads as TGTGCCAGCAGCCCCGAAGCGAACACTGAAGCTTTCTTT. It specifies CASSPEANTEAFF.

The chain has TRBV7-3 and TRBJ2-7, with TRBD2 matching 12 bases. The junction had 0 bases not matched to a gene; V was cut back by 4 bases and J by 2 bases. Germline CDR1 is SGHTA and CDR2 is FQGTGA. The CDR3 consists of 14 residues. The CDR3 protein is CASSWTSGAYEQYF. The CDR3 DNA reads TGTGCCAGCAGCTGGACTAGCGGGGCCTACGAGCAGTACTTC.

V is TRBV6-5 and J is TRBJ2-7; D possibly corresponds to TRBD1 (6 bases). CDR1 is MNHEY and CDR2 is SVGAGI in the germline V gene. The CDR3 has 12 amino acids. The ends were cut back, 8 bases at V and 4 bases at J, with 12 bases in the middle. CDR3 protein: CASGPRGYEQYF. For the CDR3, the DNA is TGTGCCAGCGGACCCAGGGGATACGAGCAGTACTTC.

The V gene is TRBV3-1 (or the pseudogene TRBV3-2), the J gene TRBJ2-4; 7 nucleotides agree with TRBD2. The CDR3 extends over 12 amino acids. V trimming: 6 bases; J trimming: 6 bases; junction bases outside the gene matches: 2. Looked up from germline, CDR1 is LGHDT and CDR2 is YNNKEL (reference sequence). In DNA, the CDR3 is TGTGCCAGCAGGGGGGGGTCAAACATTCAGTACTTC. This translates into CASRGGSNIQYF.

The chain joins TRBV6-5 to TRBJ1-1; D may be TRBD1 (5 bases). V lost 0 bases, J lost 3 bases, and 8 bases lay in between. Germline V lookup: CDR1 MNHEY, CDR2 SVGAGI. The CDR3 is made up of 14 amino acids. Written as DNA, the CDR3 is TGTGCCAGCAGTTACTCAGGGGCGTACACTGAAGCTTTCTTT. Protein sequence: CASSYSGAYTEAFF.

The rearrangement uses TRBV19 and TRBJ1-2; TRBD1 matches at 8 bases. The CDR3 is 15 residues long. V shed 7 bases, J shed 2 bases, and the junction held 9 bases outside the gene matches. Per germline, CDR1 LNHDA and CDR2 SQIVND (reference sequence). Here the CDR3 reads CASISPDRVNYGYTF. The CDR3 region has the DNA TGTGCCAGTATCTCTCCGGACAGGGTGAACTATGGCTACACCTTC.

On this clone: Other DNA sequences in this specimen translate into the identical CDR3. CDR3 residues: CASSSDRDTEAFF. DNA of the CDR3: TGTGCCAGCAGCTCCGACAGGGACACTGAAGCTTTCTTT. This rearrangement joins TRBV7-3 to TRBJ1-1; 7 nucleotides line up with TRBD1. The junction had 2 bases not matched to a gene; V was cut back by 4 bases and J by 3 bases. The CDR3 runs to 13 residues. Per the germline V gene, CDR1 is SGHTA and CDR2 is FQGTGA.

This clone has a single count. This chain links TRBV20-1 with TRBJ1-1, with D perhaps TRBD1 (5 bases). This CDR3 has 13 residues. Germline V CDR1 and CDR2: DFQATT, SNEGSKA (reference sequence). The V gene lost 3 bases and the J gene lost 5 bases, with 13 bases spanning the gap. CDR3 region: CSASIGGTTEAFF. In DNA, the CDR3 is TGCAGTGCTAGTATCGGGGGAACGACTGAAGCTTTCTTT.

CDR3 nucleotide sequence: TGTGCCAGCAGCTCTAGCACTGAAGCTTTCTTT. Protein: CASSSSTEAFF. This chain connects TRBV5-8 to TRBJ1-1, with D unclear. This CDR3 is built from 11 residues. The germline V and J ends were trimmed by 3 bases and 4 bases, with 4 bases remaining between them. Germline CDR1 is SGHTS and CDR2 is YDEGEE.

The rearrangement uses TRBV12-3 or TRBV12-4 and TRBJ2-3, with 7 positions matching TRBD2. The V gene end was trimmed by 6 bases and the J gene end by 1 base; junction bases not matched to a gene: 1. This CDR3 has 13 residues. The CDR3 here is CASRSGGTDTQYF. The DNA for the CDR3 is TGTGCCAGCAGAAGCGGGGGCACAGATACGCAGTATTTT.

This chain uses TRBV5-1 with TRBJ1-2; 7 bases align to TRBD1. The V segment lost 2 bases and the J segment 5 bases; nucleotides outside the gene matches: 9. The CDR3 is 15 residues long. Germline-derived CDR1 and CDR2 are SGHRS and YFSETQ. The CDR3, as DNA: TGCGCCAGCAGCTTAAACGCCGGGACAGCATATGGCTACACCTTC. This sequence encodes CASSLNAGTAYGYTF.

The chain is built from TRBV18 and TRBJ1-5; TRBD1 matches at 7 bases. With V trimmed by 3 bases and J by 3 bases, 8 bases remained unmatched. CDR1 KGHSH and CDR2 LQKENI come from the germline V gene. This CDR3 is 16 amino acids long. CDR3 DNA sequence: TGTGCCAGCTCACCGTTTAGGGACAGCTTCAATCAGCCCCAGCATTTT. Translation: CASSPFRDSFNQPQHF.

The rearrangement joins TRBV27 to TRBJ1-6; a possible D gene is TRBD1 (6 bases). Germline-derived CDR1 and CDR2 are MNHEY and SMNVEV (reference sequence). Trimming left V 4 bases short and J 9 bases short, with 13 bases between. CDR3 length: 14 residues. DNA for the CDR3: TGTGCCAGCAGTTGGGGACAAGGTGGTTCACCCCTCCACTTT. Translating gives CASSWGQGGSPLHF.

This clone was observed a single time. The rearrangement links TRBV11-1 to TRBJ2-6; D call uncertain. Germline CDR1 and CDR2: SGHAT and FQDESV (reference sequence). The CDR3 sequence is 16 residues long. V gave up 4 bases and J gave up 2 bases, with 12 bases separating them. The CDR3 region has the DNA TGTGCCAGCAGCTCCACTGTCGCTCCTGGGGCCAACGTCCTGACTTTC. Amino acids: CASSSTVAPGANVLTF.

The V and J genes are TRBV7-9 and TRBJ1-3; D is possibly TRBD1 (6 bases). The V gene's germline CDR1 is SEHNR and CDR2 FQNEAQ (reference sequence). V lost 6 bases and J 1 base, leaving 13 bases between the germline ends. CDR3 size: 15 residues. CDR3 region: CASSYRTVSGNTIYF. In DNA form, the CDR3 reads TGTGCCAGCAGTTATAGGACAGTGTCTGGAAACACCATATATTTT.

This rearrangement joins TRBV7-3 to TRBJ2-3; 11 positions agree with TRBD2. Germline loops: CDR1 SGHTA, CDR2 FQGTGA. There are 17 residues in the CDR3. Trimming removed 8 bases from V and 0 bases from J; junction bases left unmatched: 10. Here the CDR3 reads CASRPGTSGSSTDTQYF. CDR3 sequence (DNA): TGTGCCAGCCGTCCCGGGACTAGCGGATCTAGCACAGATACGCAGTATTTT.

The chain recombines TRBV11-2 with TRBJ2-7; D gene uncertain. Trimming left V 1 base short and J 2 bases short, with 3 bases between. The V gene's germline CDR1 is SGHAT and CDR2 FQNNGV. The CDR3 is 12 amino acids. This CDR3 is CASSLAAYEQYF. CDR3 DNA sequence: TGTGCCAGCAGCTTAGCGGCCTACGAGCAGTACTTC.